A single sample is the source of the 14 T cell receptor beta chains below, sequenced in a study of blood T cell repertoires in COVID-19. Measured with immunoSEQ multiplex PCR; TCRdb has only the in-frame clones, and not every one. The table records over 100,000 clones, about 91% of them present only once. The sample was peripheral blood. These receptors all stem from a man aged 45-60 years with acute or convalescent COVID-19.

J is TRBJ1-1 and V is TRBV5-1; 9 bases fit TRBD1. The V and J ends lost 2 bases and 6 bases, in that order; junction bases with no gene match: 8. This CDR3 region has 15 residues. The germline V gene has CDR1 SGHRS and CDR2 YFSETQ. CDR3 DNA: TGCGCCAGCAGCTTAGGGACAGGGAGAGTCTCTGAAGCTTTCTTT. As protein: CASSLGTGRVSEAFF.

The chain has TRBV28 and TRBJ2-7; D remains ambiguous. Germline V gene lookup returns CDR1 MDHEN and CDR2 SYDVKM. The V end was cut by 7 bases, the J end by 0 bases, with 13 bases between. This CDR3 has 14 residues. CDR3 in amino acids: CASIEDFSSYEQYF. In DNA, the CDR3 is TGTGCCAGCATTGAAGACTTCAGCTCCTACGAGCAGTACTTC.

This chain connects TRBV4-1 to TRBJ1-1, with D perhaps matching TRBD1 (5 bases). Trimming stripped 3 bases from V and 3 bases from J, with 11 bases between. The CDR3 has 14 residues. Germline CDR1 reads MGHRA; CDR2 reads YSYEKL. This CDR3 reads CASSHNRRDTEAFF. The CDR3 coding sequence is TGCGCCAGCAGCCATAACAGGAGGGACACTGAAGCTTTCTTT.

V gene TRBV6-4 combines with J gene TRBJ1-1; D is unresolved. V lost 6 bases, J lost 1 base, and 15 bases lay in between. This CDR3 is built from 15 residues. Per germline, CDR1 MRHNA and CDR2 SNTAGT. The CDR3: CASSIVAGGNTEAFF. CDR3 nucleotide sequence: TGTGCCAGCAGCATAGTCGCCGGAGGGAACACTGAAGCTTTCTTT.

This clone appeared a single time. The chain joins TRBV4-1 to TRBJ1-1; a possible D gene is TRBD1 (5 bases). V was trimmed by 3 bases and J by 10 bases, leaving 21 bases between them. The CDR3 runs 15 residues. Looked up from germline, CDR1 is MGHRA and CDR2 is YSYEKL. CDR3 in amino acids: CASSQRGGGRSGAFF. Written as DNA, the CDR3 is TGCGCCAGCAGCCAGCGTGGTGGGGGGAGGAGCGGAGCTTTCTTT.

This chain links TRBV2 with TRBJ1-6; D gene uncertain. V lost 10 bases and J lost 0, with 10 bases in between. Germline CDR1 reads SNHLY; CDR2 reads FYNNEI. The CDR3 is 14 residues long. CDR3 sequence: CATQPGSYNSPLHF. CDR3 sequence (DNA): TGTGCCACCCAACCGGGCTCCTATAATTCACCCCTCCACTTT. Looking up the rest from reference TRBV2 and TRBJ1-6 gives the full variable domain: EPEVTQTPSHQVTQMGQEVILRCVPISNHLYFYWYRQILGQKVEFLVSFYNNEISEKSEIFDDQFSVERPDGSNFTLKIRSTKLEDSAMYFCATQPGSYNSPLHFGNGTRLTVT.

This chain links TRBV3-1 (or the pseudogene TRBV3-2) with TRBJ2-5; D not certain. The V end lost 4 bases, the J end lost 4 bases, and 13 bases lay between the germline ends. Germline V gene sequence: CDR1 LGHDT, CDR2 YNNKEL (reference sequence). The CDR3 extends over 14 amino acids. The CDR3 DNA is TGTGCCAGCAGCCCTCATGGCCGTTCAGAGACCCAGTACTTC. Protein: CASSPHGRSETQYF.

V usage is TRBV19 and J usage is TRBJ2-7; the D gene is possibly TRBD1 (5 bases). CDR3 length: 14 amino acids. V was cut by 8 bases and J by 0 bases, with 14 bases left in between. Germline V gene lookup returns CDR1 LNHDA and CDR2 SQIVND (reference sequence). The CDR3 spells CASRTQASSYEQYF. CDR3 sequence (DNA): TGTGCCAGTCGAACACAGGCCAGCTCCTACGAGCAGTACTTC.

V usage is TRBV5-1 and J usage is TRBJ1-2, with D perhaps matching TRBD1 (5 bases). The V gene lost 4 bases and the J gene lost 2 bases, with 12 bases spanning the gap. The germline gives CDR1 SGHRS, CDR2 YFSETQ. CDR3 length: 14 residues. For the CDR3, the DNA is TGCGCCAGCAGCAAGGGACTTGCCAACTATGGCTACACCTTC. This sequence encodes CASSKGLANYGYTF.

The count of this clone is one. This sequence joins TRBV30 and TRBJ1-1; 8 bases are shared with TRBD1. CDR3 length: 16 residues. V was pared by 2 bases and J by 0 bases, with 8 bases of the junction left unmatched. In germline, CDR1 is GTSNPN, CDR2 SVGIG (reference sequence). CDR3 sequence (DNA): TGTGCCTGGAGTCCCCTCGGACAGGGTTTGAACACTGAAGCTTTCTTT. As protein: CAWSPLGQGLNTEAFF.

This chain uses TRBV5-1 with TRBJ1-1, with 7 bases fitting TRBD1. The V gene's germline CDR1 is SGHRS and CDR2 YFSETQ. This CDR3 is 16 amino acids long. Trimming cost V 4 bases and J 8 bases; bases outside gene matches: 17. CDR3 residues: CASSLLTGARTGEAFF. The CDR3 nucleotides are TGCGCCAGCAGCCTTCTAACAGGGGCCCGAACTGGGGAAGCTTTCTTT.

CDR3 sequence reads: CASSESRGQKVNTEAFF. CDR3 DNA sequence: TGTGCCAGCAGTGAAAGTCGGGGACAGAAGGTGAACACTGAAGCTTTCTTT. The chain couples TRBV25-1 to TRBJ1-1; 7 bases agree with TRBD1. The CDR3 totals 17 residues. J gave up 0 bases and V 2 bases, and 9 bases lay outside the gene matches. Germline CDR1 reads MGHDK; CDR2 reads SYGVNS.

The CDR3 sequence is CASSGGTGVGYTF. CDR3 DNA sequence: TGTGCCAGCAGTGGAGGGACAGGAGTCGGCTACACCTTC. The gene calls are TRBV2 and TRBJ1-2; TRBD1 matches at 8 bases. The CDR3 is made up of 13 amino acids. Germline loops: CDR1 SNHLY, CDR2 FYNNEI. V shed 4 bases, J shed 8 bases, and the junction held 6 bases outside the gene matches.

The chain links TRBV5-1 to TRBJ2-1, with 9 bases identical to TRBD1. The J segment lost 5 bases and the V segment lost 4 bases, leaving 4 bases of the junction unmatched. CDR1 is SGHRS and CDR2 is YFSETQ in the germline V gene. This CDR3 is 14 amino acids long. The CDR3 DNA sequence: TGCGCCAGCAGCCGACAGGGGGACGACAATGAGCAGTTCTTC. It translates to CASSRQGDDNEQFF.